This section outlines one T cell receptor (beta chain) sequence together with its context. At the DNA level, this CDR3 is encoded by other sequences in the same sample as well. This entry is derived from a study of shared clonotypes between healthy human individuals. About the study: Donors consisted of two women and three men between 18 and 49.

V dropped 0 bases and J dropped 3 bases, with 3 bases sitting between them. The germline CDR1 and CDR2 sequences are SGHRS and YFSETQ. The CDR3 sequence is 12 residues long. Clones were read by immunoSEQ multiplex PCR, and TCRdb kept only the in-frame ones, dropping some. The sample has a few hundred thousand clones; about 80% are singletons. Every donor, a Caucasian adult, lived in Nashville, Tennessee. This TCR was sampled from a woman aged 40 to 50 in good health. Some clones in this sample may be carry-over from other donors' samples. The genes are TRBV5-1 and TRBJ1-1; D is undetermined. Sequencing used PBMCs. The CDR3 DNA reads as TGCGCCAGCAGCTTGGGGGACACTGAAGCTTTCTTT. Its protein is CASSLGDTEAFF.